This T cell receptor (beta chain) was retrieved from a study of cytomegalovirus exposure and HLA in healthy donors. Study-level findings and limits: A later analysis, which compared TCR beta chains of equal frequency, found the HLA-associated ones more clonally expanded.

60 Vbeta and 13 Jbeta primers were used in PCR. Some clones are missing from TCRdb's copy, which holds only in-frame ones; the method was immunoSEQ multiplex PCR. The sample carries roughly 170,000 clones, approximately 84% recorded once. Worth noting for this clone: Its antigen is not identified.

Germline lookup yields CDR1 LNHNV and CDR2 YYDKDF (reference sequence). The CDR3 runs 16 residues. V shed 2 bases and J 5 bases; nucleotides not matched to a gene: 11. The chain links TRBV15 to TRBJ2-7; TRBD1 aligns across 8 bases. This TCR came from a girl aged 10 to 17 in good health and CMV-seropositive. The sequenced material came from PBMCs. This CDR3 is CATSRLYSGQGDEQYF. In DNA form, the CDR3 reads TGTGCCACCAGCAGACTATATTCAGGACAGGGCGACGAGCAGTACTTC. The full variable domain, with the rest looked up from reference TRBV15 and TRBJ2-7, is DAMVIQNPRYQVTQFGKPVTLSCSQTLNHNVMYWYQQKSSQAPKLLFHYYDKDFNNEADTPDNFQSRRPNTSFCFLDIRSPGLGDTAMYLCATSRLYSGQGDEQYFGPGTRLTVT.